One and the same sample provided the 14 T cell receptor beta chains below, sequenced in a study of shared clonotypes between healthy human individuals (dated by TCRdb to the early 2020s). Library construction relied on the immunoSEQ multiplex PCR assay. Imported from immuneACCESS, the table was reduced by TCRdb to in-frame sequences with V and J called. These copies leave out some clones; in studies compared against another copy, an unresolved V gene accounts for under half, and the cause of the remainder is not known. For this sample the table gives over 1.4 million clones, of which roughly 96% were detected only once. 1.2% of the sample comes from the top ten. Material: naive CD4+ T cells sorted from blood. The cell subset or site label for this specimen denotes: CD45RA+ positively selected. The source is a man aged 25-45 years in good health.

This chain joins TRBV15 and TRBJ2-1; TRBD1 agrees at 9 bases. CDR3 length: 17 amino acids. The germline CDR1 and CDR2 sequences are LNHNV and YYDKDF (reference sequence). J gave up 4 bases and V 0 bases, and 7 bases lay outside the gene matches. CDR3 protein: CATSRDSGTGQYNEQFF. CDR3 bases: TGTGCCACCAGCAGAGACTCCGGGACAGGGCAGTACAATGAGCAGTTCTTC.

The chain uses TRBV14 and TRBJ2-2; D call uncertain. V shed 6 bases and J shed 5 bases, with 10 bases lying between them. The CDR3 length is 13 residues. CDR1 SGHDN and CDR2 FVKESK come from the germline V gene. The CDR3: CASSYRETGELFF. The CDR3 DNA is TGTGCCAGCAGTTACCGTGAGACCGGGGAGCTGTTTTTT.

This chain joins TRBV9 and TRBJ2-7; D gene unclear. V lost 3 bases and J 5 bases, leaving 9 bases between the germline ends. The CDR3 has 12 amino acids. Germline loops: CDR1 SGDLS, CDR2 YYNGEE. CDR3 amino acids: CASSADGDEQYF. The CDR3 bases are TGTGCCAGCAGCGCAGACGGCGACGAGCAGTACTTC. Based on the CDR3 plus reference TRBV9 and TRBJ2-7, the full variable domain is DSGVTQTPKHLITATGQRVTLRCSPRSGDLSVYWYQQSLDQGLQFLIQYYNGEERAKGNILERFSAQQFPDLHSELNLSSLELGDSALYFCASSADGDEQYFGPGTRLTVT.

J is TRBJ1-4 and V is TRBV19, with TRBD1 as a possible D gene (5 bases). V was trimmed by 0 bases and J by 13 bases, leaving 9 bases between them. CDR1 and CDR2 (germline): LNHDA, SQIVND (reference sequence). This CDR3 is 12 amino acids long. The CDR3, as DNA: TGTGCCAGTAGTATAGATGGGGGATTACTGTTTTTT. It specifies CASSIDGGLLFF.

The chain is built from TRBV5-1 and TRBJ2-3, with 10 bases identical to TRBD2. CDR1 and CDR2 from the germline V gene are SGHRS and YFSETQ. V shed 5 bases and J 0 bases; nucleotides not matched to a gene: 9. The CDR3 is 17 amino acids. The CDR3 reads CASSSPGLATSTDTQYF. Here the CDR3 DNA reads TGCGCCAGCAGTTCTCCGGGACTAGCGACTAGCACAGATACGCAGTATTTT.

V is TRBV23-1 and J is TRBJ2-4; tentatively, D is TRBD1 (6 bases). TRBV23-1 is recorded as an ORF, its role being uncertain. V shed 3 bases and J shed 0 bases, with 15 bases lying between them. CDR3 length: 17 residues. CDR3 sequence reads: CASSHQGLRRAKNIQYF. In DNA, the CDR3 is TGCGCCAGCAGTCACCAGGGGTTGAGAAGAGCCAAAAACATTCAGTACTTC.

The chain links TRBV28 to TRBJ2-5; TRBD1 matches 8 bases. From germline, CDR1 is MDHEN and CDR2 SYDVKM. V lost 3 bases to trimming and J lost 10 bases; unmatched junction nucleotides: 4. The CDR3 contains 12 residues. The CDR3 sequence: CASSFWDRIQYF. CDR3 in DNA: TGTGCCAGCAGTTTCTGGGACAGGATCCAGTACTTC.

This clone showed up just once. The chain is built from TRBV7-2 and TRBJ2-3, with 13 bases lining up with TRBD2. The CDR3 covers 16 residues. V gave up 1 base and J gave up 4 bases; unmatched junction bases: 2. Looked up from germline, CDR1 is SGHTA and CDR2 is FQGNSA. As DNA, the CDR3 is TGTGCCAGCAGCTTAGGGGGACTAGCGGGACCAGATACGCAGTATTTT. Its protein product is CASSLGGLAGPDTQYF.

Comment on this clone: The same CDR3 can be traced to other DNA sequences in this sample. This chain links TRBV19 with TRBJ1-5; TRBD1 matches at 8 bases. The V and J ends lost 4 bases and 1 base, in that order; junction bases with no gene match: 0. CDR3 length: 14 residues. Per the germline V gene, CDR1 is LNHDA and CDR2 is SQIVND (reference sequence). CDR3 residues: CASSRQGSNQPQHF. The CDR3 DNA follows: TGTGCCAGTAGTAGACAGGGGAGCAATCAGCCCCAGCATTTT. Looking up the rest from reference TRBV19 and TRBJ1-5 gives the full variable domain: DGGITQSPKYLFRKEGQNVTLSCEQNLNHDAMYWYRQDPGQGLRLIYYSQIVNDFQKGDIAEGYSVSREKKESFPLTVTSAQKNPTAFYLCASSRQGSNQPQHFGDGTRLSIL.

This clone was picked up one time. The genes are TRBV5-1 and TRBJ1-3, with D tentatively TRBD1 (5 bases). Germline V gene data show CDR1 as SGHRS and CDR2 as YFSETQ. This CDR3 spans 15 amino acids. Trimming removed 3 bases from V and 1 base from J, with 11 bases in between. The CDR3 nucleotides are TGCGCCAGCAGCTCAAATGGGGGATCTGGAAACACCATATATTTT. The encoded protein is CASSSNGGSGNTIYF.

CDR3 region: CASRPGLAGNEQYF. The CDR3 DNA reads as TGTGCCAGCAGGCCGGGACTAGCGGGAAACGAGCAGTACTTC. This sequence joins TRBV6-5 and TRBJ2-7; 13 bases align to TRBD2. V trimming: 6 bases; J trimming: 5 bases; junction bases outside the gene matches: 4. The length of the CDR3 is 14 residues. Germline assignment: CDR1 MNHEY and CDR2 SVGAGI.

This clone was observed once. The chain carries TRBV15 and TRBJ1-5; D unclear. CDR1 and CDR2 from the germline V gene are LNHNV and YYDKDF (reference sequence). The ends were cut back, 1 base at V and 4 bases at J, with 8 bases in the middle. The CDR3 has 14 residues. CDR3: CATSRVGRNQPQHF. CDR3 coding DNA: TGTGCCACCAGCAGAGTGGGAAGAAATCAGCCCCAGCATTTT.

The CDR3 loop is CASSLQTSGHNTGELFF. CDR3 coding DNA: TGCGCCAGCAGCCTCCAGACTAGCGGGCATAACACCGGGGAGCTGTTTTTT. The J gene is TRBJ2-2, the V gene TRBV5-1, with 10 nucleotides matching TRBD2. Germline-derived CDR1 and CDR2 are SGHRS and YFSETQ. V lost 4 bases to trimming and J lost 2 bases; unmatched junction nucleotides: 8. The CDR3 is 17 residues long.

Concerning this clone: This CDR3 is also generated by other DNA sequences in the sample. This sequence joins TRBV15 and TRBJ2-1, with D possibly TRBD2 on 6 matching bases. The CDR3 is 15 amino acids. V lost 0 bases and J lost 5, with 11 bases in between. Germline assignment: CDR1 LNHNV and CDR2 YYDKDF (reference sequence). This chain's CDR3 is CATSRDPGLNNEQFF. In DNA form, the CDR3 reads TGTGCCACCAGCAGAGATCCGGGACTCAACAATGAGCAGTTCTTC.